Listed here are 2 T cell receptor beta chains from one sample, sequenced in a study of blood T cell repertoires in COVID-19. The repertoire was sequenced with immunoSEQ multiplex PCR; TCRdb's copy has only in-frame clones and lacks some. Among around 130,000 clones listed, around three quarters were seen once. The sequencing input was peripheral blood. These receptors were collected from a middle-aged man with acute or convalescent COVID-19.

The chain uses TRBV19 and TRBJ1-3; D remains unclear. Trimming removed 5 bases at V and 4 bases at J, with 9 bases between. The germline gives CDR1 LNHDA, CDR2 SQIVND (reference sequence). This CDR3 is built from 13 residues. This CDR3 is CASSLLSGNTIYF. In nucleotides, the CDR3 is TGTGCCAGTAGTCTCCTATCCGGAAACACCATATATTTT.

The gene calls are TRBV28 and TRBJ2-5, with 7 bases aligning to TRBD1. The ends lost 6 bases at V and 1 base at J; junction bases unmatched: 8. The CDR3 contains 15 residues. Germline V lookup: CDR1 MDHEN, CDR2 SYDVKM. The CDR3 nucleotides read TGTGCCAGCAGCGACCGAGGGACAGTCCAAGAGACCCAGTACTTC. Protein: CASSDRGTVQETQYF.